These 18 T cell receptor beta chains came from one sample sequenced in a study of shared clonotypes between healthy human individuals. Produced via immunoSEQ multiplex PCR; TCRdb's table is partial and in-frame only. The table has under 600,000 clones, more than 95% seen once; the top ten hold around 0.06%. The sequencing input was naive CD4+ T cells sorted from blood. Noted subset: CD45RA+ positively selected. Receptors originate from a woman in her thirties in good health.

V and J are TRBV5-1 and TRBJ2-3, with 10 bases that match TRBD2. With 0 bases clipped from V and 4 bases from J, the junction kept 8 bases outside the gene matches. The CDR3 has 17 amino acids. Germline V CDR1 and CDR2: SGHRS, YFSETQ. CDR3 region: CASSLVDTSGIADTQYF. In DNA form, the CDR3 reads TGCGCCAGCAGCTTGGTGGATACTAGCGGGATCGCAGATACGCAGTATTTT.

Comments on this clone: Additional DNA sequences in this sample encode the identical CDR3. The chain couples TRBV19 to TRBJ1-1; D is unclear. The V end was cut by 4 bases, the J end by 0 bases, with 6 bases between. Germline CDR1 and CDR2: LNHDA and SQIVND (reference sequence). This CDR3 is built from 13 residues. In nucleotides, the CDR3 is TGTGCCAGTAGTAGGAACATGAACACTGAAGCTTTCTTT. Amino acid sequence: CASSRNMNTEAFF.

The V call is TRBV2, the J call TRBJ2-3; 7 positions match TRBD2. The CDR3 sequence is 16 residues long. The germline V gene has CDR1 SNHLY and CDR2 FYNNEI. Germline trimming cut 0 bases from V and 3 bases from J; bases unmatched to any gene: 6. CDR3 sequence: CASSEARTGGTDTQYF. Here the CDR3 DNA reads TGTGCCAGCAGTGAAGCGAGAACGGGAGGAACAGATACGCAGTATTTT.

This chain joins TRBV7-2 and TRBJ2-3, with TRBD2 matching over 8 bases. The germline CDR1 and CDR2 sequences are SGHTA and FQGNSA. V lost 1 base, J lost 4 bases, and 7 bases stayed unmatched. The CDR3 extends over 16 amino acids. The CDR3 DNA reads TGTGCCAGCAGCTTAGTCGGGAGGGCCGTGTCAGATACGCAGTATTTT. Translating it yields CASSLVGRAVSDTQYF.

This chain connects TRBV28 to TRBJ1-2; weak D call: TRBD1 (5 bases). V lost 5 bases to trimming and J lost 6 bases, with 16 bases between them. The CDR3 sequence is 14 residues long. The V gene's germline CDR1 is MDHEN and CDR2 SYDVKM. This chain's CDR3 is CASSPDRQSNGYTF. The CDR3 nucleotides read TGTGCCAGCAGTCCGGACCGACAGAGTAATGGCTACACCTTC.

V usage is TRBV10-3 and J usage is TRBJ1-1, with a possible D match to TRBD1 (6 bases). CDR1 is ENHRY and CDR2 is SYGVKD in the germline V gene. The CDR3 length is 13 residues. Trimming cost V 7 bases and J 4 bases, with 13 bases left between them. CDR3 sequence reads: CAITPTGSTEAFF. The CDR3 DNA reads TGTGCCATCACCCCGACAGGTAGCACTGAAGCTTTCTTT.

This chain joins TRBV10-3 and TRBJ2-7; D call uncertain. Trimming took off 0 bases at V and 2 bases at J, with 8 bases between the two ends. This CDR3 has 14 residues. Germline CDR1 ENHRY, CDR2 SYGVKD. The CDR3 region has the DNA TGTGCCATCAGTGAGTCCGCTGGAGCCTACGAGCAGTACTTC. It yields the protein CAISESAGAYEQYF.

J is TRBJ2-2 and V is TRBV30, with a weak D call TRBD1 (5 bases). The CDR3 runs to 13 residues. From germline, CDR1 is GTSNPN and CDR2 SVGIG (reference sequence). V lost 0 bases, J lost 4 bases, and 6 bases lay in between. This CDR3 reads CAWSVQGTGELFF. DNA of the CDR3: TGTGCCTGGAGTGTTCAGGGCACCGGGGAGCTGTTTTTT.

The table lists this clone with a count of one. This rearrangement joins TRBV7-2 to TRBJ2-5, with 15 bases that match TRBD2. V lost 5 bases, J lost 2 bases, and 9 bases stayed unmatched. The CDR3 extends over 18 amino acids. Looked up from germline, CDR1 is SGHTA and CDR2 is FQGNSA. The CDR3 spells CASSPPGLAGGKQETQYF. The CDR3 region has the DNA TGTGCCAGCAGCCCACCGGGACTAGCGGGGGGAAAACAAGAGACCCAGTACTTC. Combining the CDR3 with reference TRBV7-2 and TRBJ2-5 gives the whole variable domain GAGVSQSPSNKVTEKGKDVELRCDPISGHTALYWYRQSLGQGLEFLIYFQGNSAPDKSGLPSDRFSAERTGGSVSTLTIQRTQQEDSAVYLCASSPPGLAGGKQETQYFGPGTRLLVL.

This CDR3 is CASSQRINTEAFF. The CDR3 nucleotides read TGTGCCAGCAGCCAGAGAATTAACACTGAAGCTTTCTTT. The chain has TRBV7-3 and TRBJ1-1; D is unresolved. CDR3 length: 13 residues. Germline lookup yields CDR1 SGHTA and CDR2 FQGTGA. V lost 5 bases, J lost 2 bases, and 9 bases lay in between.

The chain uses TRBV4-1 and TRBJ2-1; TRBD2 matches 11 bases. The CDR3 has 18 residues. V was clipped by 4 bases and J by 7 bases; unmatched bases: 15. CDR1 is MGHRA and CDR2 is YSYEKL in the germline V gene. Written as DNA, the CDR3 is TGCGCCAGCAGCCTGCGTATCTCGACTAGCGGGAAAAGGAATGAGCAGTTCTTC. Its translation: CASSLRISTSGKRNEQFF.

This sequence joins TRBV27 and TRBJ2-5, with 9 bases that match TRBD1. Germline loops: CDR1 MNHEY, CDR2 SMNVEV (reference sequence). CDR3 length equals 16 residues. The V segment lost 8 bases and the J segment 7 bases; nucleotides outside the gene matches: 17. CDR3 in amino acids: CASAVRPGQGSWTQYF. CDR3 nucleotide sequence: TGTGCCAGCGCCGTAAGACCGGGACAGGGAAGTTGGACCCAGTACTTC.

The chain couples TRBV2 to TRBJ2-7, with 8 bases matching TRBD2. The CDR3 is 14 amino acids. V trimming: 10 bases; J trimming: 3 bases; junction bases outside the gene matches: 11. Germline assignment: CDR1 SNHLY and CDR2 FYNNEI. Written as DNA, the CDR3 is TGTGCCACCCGACCCAGCGGGAGTGGCTACGAGCAGTACTTC. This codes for CATRPSGSGYEQYF.

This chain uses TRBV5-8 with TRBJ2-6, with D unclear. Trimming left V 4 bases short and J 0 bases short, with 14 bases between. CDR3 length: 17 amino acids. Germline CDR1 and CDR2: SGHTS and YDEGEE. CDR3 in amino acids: CASSILPARSGANVLTF. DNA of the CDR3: TGTGCCAGCAGCATACTGCCAGCCCGCTCTGGGGCCAACGTCCTGACTTTC.

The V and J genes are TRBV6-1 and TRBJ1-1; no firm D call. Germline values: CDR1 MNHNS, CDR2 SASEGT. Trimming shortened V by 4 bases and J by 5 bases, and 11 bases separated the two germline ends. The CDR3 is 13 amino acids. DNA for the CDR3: TGTGCCAGCAGTGTGAGGGTAGGTACTGAAGCTTTCTTT. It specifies CASSVRVGTEAFF.

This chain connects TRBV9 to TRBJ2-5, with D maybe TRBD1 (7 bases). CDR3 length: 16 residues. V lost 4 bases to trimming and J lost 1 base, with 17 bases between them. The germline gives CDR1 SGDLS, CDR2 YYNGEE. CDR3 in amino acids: CASSPVQGGSQETQYF. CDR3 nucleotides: TGTGCCAGCAGCCCCGTCCAGGGGGGTTCCCAAGAGACCCAGTACTTC.

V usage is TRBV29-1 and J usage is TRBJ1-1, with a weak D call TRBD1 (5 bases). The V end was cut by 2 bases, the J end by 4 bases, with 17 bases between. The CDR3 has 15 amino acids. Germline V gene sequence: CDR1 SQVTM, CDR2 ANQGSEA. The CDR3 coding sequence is TGCAGCGTTGAAAACCCGACAGCCAGGGCCACTGAAGCTTTCTTT. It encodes CSVENPTARATEAFF.

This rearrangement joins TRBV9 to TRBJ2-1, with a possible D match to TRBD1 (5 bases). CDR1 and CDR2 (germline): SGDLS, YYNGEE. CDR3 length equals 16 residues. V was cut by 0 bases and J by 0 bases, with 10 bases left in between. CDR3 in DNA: TGTGCCAGCAGCGTAGGGACACCAAGCTCCTACAATGAGCAGTTCTTC. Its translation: CASSVGTPSSYNEQFF.